This T cell receptor beta chain was sequenced for a study of shared clonotypes between healthy human individuals. An assay was performed, and its level was deep. Using immunoSEQ multiplex PCR, the repertoire was profiled, and TCRdb retains in-frame clones only, with some absent. The table shows approximately 2.5 million clones, with 85% to 95% occurring only once. CDR3 length equals 13 residues. Germline V gene lookup returns CDR1 SGHTA and CDR2 FQGTGA. V lost 4 bases to trimming and J lost 3 bases; unmatched junction nucleotides: 0. Sample: naive CD4+ T cells sorted from blood. Subset described: CD45RA+ positively selected. This TCR was recovered from a man aged 18 to 30 in good health. The chain couples TRBV7-3 to TRBJ2-7, with 10 bases that match TRBD1. The CDR3 spells CASSWDRGYEQYF. The CDR3 region has the DNA TGTGCCAGCAGCTGGGACAGGGGCTACGAGCAGTACTTC.